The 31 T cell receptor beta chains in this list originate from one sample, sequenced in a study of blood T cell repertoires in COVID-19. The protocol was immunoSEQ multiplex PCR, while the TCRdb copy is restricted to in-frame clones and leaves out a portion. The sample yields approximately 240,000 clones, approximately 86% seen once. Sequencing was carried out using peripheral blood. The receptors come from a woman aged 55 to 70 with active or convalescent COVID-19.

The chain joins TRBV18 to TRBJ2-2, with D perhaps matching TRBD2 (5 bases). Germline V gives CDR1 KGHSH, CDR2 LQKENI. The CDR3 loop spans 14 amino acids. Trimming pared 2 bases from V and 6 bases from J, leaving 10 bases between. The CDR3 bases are TGTGCCAGCTCACCAACTAGTAATGCCGGGGAGCTGTTTTTT. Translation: CASSPTSNAGELFF.

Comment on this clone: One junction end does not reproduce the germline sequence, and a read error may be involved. The CDR3 DNA sequence: TGTGCTAGCAGCTTAGGTAGCGGGGGACGCCAAGAGACCCAGTACTTC. Its protein is CASSLGSGGRQETQYF. This chain links TRBV7-7 with TRBJ2-5; 9 nucleotides match TRBD2. This CDR3 has 16 residues. Germline CDR1 is SSHAT and CDR2 is FNYEAQ (reference sequence).

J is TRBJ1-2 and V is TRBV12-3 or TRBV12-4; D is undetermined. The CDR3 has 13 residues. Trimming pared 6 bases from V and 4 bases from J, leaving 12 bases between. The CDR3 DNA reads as TGTGCCAGCAGGTACGGACTGTTCTATGGCTACACCTTC. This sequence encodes CASRYGLFYGYTF.

CDR3 sequence: CASTQTGANQPQHF. In nucleotides, the CDR3 is TGTGCCAGCACACAGACAGGGGCCAATCAGCCCCAGCATTTT. This chain uses TRBV6-6 with TRBJ1-5; 8 nucleotides agree with TRBD1. Trimming took 7 bases from V and 3 from J; bases not matched to a gene: 5. CDR3 length: 14 amino acids. Germline CDR1 reads MNHNY; CDR2 reads SVGAGI (reference sequence).

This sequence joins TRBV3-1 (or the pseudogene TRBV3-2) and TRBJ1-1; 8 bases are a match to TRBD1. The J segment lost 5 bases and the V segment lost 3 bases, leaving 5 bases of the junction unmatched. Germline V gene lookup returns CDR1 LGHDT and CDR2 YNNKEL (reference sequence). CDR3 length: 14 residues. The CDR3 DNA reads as TGTGCCAGCAGCCAGCCAGGGGGCAGAACTGAAGCTTTCTTT. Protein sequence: CASSQPGGRTEAFF.

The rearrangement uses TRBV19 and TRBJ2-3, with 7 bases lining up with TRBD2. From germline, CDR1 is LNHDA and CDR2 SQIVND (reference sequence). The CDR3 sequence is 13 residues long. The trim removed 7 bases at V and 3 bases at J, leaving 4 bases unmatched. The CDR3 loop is CASNNGRTDTQYF. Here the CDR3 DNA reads TGTGCCAGTAATAACGGGAGGACAGATACGCAGTATTTT.

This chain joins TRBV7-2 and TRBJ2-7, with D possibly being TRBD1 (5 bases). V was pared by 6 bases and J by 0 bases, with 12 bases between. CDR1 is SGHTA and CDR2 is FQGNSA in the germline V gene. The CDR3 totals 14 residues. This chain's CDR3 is CASRGQPSSYEQYF. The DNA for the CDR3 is TGTGCCAGCAGAGGACAACCCAGCTCCTACGAGCAGTACTTC.

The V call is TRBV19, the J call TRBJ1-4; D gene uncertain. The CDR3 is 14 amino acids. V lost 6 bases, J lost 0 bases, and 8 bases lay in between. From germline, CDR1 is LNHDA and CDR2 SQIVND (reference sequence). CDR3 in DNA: TGTGCCAGTAGGAACAGTGCAACTAATGAAAAACTGTTTTTT. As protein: CASRNSATNEKLFF.

The CDR3 region is CASSQVDGGTEAFF. For the CDR3, the DNA is TGTGCCAGCAGCCAAGTAGACGGGGGGACTGAAGCTTTCTTT. The chain recombines TRBV3-1 (or the pseudogene TRBV3-2) with TRBJ1-1; a weak D match, TRBD1 (5 bases). The CDR3 is made up of 14 amino acids. Germline V gives CDR1 LGHDT, CDR2 YNNKEL (reference sequence). The ends were cut back, 1 base at V and 5 bases at J, with 11 bases in the middle.

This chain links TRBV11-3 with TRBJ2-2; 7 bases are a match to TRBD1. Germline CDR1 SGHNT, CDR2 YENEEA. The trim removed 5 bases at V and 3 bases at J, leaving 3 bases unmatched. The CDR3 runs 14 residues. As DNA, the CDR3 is TGTGCCAGCAGCAGACAGGGCGACACCGGGGAGCTGTTTTTT. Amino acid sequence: CASSRQGDTGELFF. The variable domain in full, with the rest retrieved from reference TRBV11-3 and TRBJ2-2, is EAGVVQSPRYKIIEKKQPVAFWCNPISGHNTLYWYLQNLGQGPELLIRYENEEAVDDSQLPKDRFSAERLKGVDSTLKIQPAELGDSAVYLCASSRQGDTGELFFGEGSRLTVL.

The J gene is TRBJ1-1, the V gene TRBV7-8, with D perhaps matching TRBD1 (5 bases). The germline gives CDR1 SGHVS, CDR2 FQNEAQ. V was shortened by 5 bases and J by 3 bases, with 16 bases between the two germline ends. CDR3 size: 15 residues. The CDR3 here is CASSPVRGGDTEAFF. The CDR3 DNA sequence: TGTGCCAGCAGCCCCGTGCGGGGGGGGGACACTGAAGCTTTCTTT.

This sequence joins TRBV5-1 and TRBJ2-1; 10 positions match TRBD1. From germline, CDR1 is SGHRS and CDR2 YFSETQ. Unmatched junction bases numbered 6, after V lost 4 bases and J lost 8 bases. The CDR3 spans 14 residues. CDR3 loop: CASSGDRGRDEQFF. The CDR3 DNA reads TGCGCCAGCAGCGGTGACAGGGGGCGAGATGAGCAGTTCTTC.

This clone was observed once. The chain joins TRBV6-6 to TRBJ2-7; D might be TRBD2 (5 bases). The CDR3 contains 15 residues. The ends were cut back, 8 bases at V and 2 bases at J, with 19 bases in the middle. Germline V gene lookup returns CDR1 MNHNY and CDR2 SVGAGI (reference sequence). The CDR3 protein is CASVDATGTPYEQYF. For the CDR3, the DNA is TGTGCCAGCGTCGACGCGACGGGAACTCCCTACGAGCAGTACTTC.

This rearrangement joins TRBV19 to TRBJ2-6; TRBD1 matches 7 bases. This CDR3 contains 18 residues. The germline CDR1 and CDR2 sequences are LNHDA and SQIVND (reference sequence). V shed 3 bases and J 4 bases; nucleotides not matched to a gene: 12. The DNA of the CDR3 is TGTGCCAGTAGTATTGTAGGGGGCGCTTTTACGGGGGCCAACGTCCTGACTTTC. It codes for CASSIVGGAFTGANVLTF.

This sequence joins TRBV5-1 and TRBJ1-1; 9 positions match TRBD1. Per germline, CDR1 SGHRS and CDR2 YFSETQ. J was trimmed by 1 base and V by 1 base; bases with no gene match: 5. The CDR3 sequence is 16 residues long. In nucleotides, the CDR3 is TGCGCCAGCAGCTTGCAACAGGGGGCCGCGAACACTGAAGCTTTCTTT. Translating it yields CASSLQQGAANTEAFF.

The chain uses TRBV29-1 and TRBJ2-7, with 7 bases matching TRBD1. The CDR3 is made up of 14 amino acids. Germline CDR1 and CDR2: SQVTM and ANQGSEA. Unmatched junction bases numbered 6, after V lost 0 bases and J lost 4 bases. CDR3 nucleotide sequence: TGCAGCGTTGAAGACCGGGACAGAGAGTACGAGCAGTACTTC. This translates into CSVEDRDREYEQYF.

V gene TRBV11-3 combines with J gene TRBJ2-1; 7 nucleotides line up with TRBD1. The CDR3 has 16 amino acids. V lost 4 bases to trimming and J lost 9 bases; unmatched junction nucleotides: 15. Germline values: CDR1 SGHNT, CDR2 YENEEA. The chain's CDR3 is CASSSRTGLPWGEQFF. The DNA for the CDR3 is TGTGCCAGCAGCTCGAGGACAGGCCTACCCTGGGGTGAGCAGTTCTTC.

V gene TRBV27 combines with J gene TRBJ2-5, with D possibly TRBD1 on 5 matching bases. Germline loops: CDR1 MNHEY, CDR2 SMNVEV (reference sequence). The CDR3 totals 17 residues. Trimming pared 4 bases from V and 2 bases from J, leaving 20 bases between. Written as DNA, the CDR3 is TGTGCCAGCAGTTCCCCCCCGCCCGACAGCACTCAAGAGACCCAGTACTTC. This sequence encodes CASSSPPPDSTQETQYF.

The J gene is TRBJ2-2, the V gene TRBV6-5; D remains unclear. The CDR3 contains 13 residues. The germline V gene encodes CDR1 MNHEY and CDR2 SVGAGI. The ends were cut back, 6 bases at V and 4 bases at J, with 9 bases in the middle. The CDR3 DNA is TGTGCCAGCAGCCCCCGGAGCACCGGGGAGCTGTTTTTT. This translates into CASSPRSTGELFF.

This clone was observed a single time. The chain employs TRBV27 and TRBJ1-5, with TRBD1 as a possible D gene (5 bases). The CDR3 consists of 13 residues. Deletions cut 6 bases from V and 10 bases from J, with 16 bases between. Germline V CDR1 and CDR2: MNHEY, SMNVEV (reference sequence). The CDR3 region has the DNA TGTGCCAGCAGCGGGACTCCGGGCGACCCCCAGCATTTT. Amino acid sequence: CASSGTPGDPQHF.

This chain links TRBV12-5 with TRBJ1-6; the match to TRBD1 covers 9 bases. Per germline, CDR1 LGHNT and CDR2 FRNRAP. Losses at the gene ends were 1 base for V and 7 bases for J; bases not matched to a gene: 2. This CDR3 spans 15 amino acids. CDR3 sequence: CASGLAGQGNSPLHF. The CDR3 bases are TGTGCTAGTGGTTTGGCCGGACAGGGGAATTCACCCCTCCACTTT.

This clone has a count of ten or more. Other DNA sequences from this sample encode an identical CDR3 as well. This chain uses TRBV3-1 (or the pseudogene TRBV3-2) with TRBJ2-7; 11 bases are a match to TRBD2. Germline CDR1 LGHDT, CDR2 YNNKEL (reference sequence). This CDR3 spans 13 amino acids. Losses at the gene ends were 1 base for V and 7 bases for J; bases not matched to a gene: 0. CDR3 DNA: TGTGCCAGCAGCCAAGGACTAGCGGGAGAGCAGTACTTC. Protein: CASSQGLAGEQYF.

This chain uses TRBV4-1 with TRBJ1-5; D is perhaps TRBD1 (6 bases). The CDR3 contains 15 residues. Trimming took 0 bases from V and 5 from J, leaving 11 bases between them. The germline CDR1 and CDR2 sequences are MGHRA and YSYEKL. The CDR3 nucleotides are TGCGCCAGCAGCCAAGATATGGGGGCATATCAGCCCCAGCATTTT. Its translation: CASSQDMGAYQPQHF.

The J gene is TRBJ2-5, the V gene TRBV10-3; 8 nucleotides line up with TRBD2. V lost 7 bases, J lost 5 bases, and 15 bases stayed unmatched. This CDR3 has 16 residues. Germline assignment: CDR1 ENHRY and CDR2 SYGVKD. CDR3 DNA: TGTGCCATCAATGGAGGGGGGCTAGCGGGTCTGGAGACCCAGTACTTC. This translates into CAINGGGLAGLETQYF.

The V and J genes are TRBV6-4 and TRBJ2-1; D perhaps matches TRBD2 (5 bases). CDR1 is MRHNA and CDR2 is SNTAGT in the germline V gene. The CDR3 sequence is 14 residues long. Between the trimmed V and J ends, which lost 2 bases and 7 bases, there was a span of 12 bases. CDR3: CASSDQRDTNEQFF. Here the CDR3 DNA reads TGTGCCAGCAGTGACCAGAGGGATACTAATGAGCAGTTCTTC.

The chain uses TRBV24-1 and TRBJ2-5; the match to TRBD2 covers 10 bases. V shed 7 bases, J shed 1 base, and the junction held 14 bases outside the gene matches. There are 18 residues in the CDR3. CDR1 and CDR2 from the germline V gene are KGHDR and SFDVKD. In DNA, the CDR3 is TGTGCCACCAGCGCGACTAGCGGGCGTCCACTCCTCCAAGAGACCCAGTACTTC. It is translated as CATSATSGRPLLQETQYF.

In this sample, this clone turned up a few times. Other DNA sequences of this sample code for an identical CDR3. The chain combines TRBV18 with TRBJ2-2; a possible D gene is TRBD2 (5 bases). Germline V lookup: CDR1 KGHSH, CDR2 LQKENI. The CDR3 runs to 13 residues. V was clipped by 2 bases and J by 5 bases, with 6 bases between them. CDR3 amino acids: CASSPEGTGELFF. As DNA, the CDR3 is TGTGCCAGCTCACCAGAGGGTACCGGGGAGCTGTTTTTT.

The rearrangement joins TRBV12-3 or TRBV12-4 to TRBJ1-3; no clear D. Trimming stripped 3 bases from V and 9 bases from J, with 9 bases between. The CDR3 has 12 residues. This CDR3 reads CASSLAEFTIYF. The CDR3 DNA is TGTGCCAGCAGTTTGGCCGAATTCACCATATATTTT.

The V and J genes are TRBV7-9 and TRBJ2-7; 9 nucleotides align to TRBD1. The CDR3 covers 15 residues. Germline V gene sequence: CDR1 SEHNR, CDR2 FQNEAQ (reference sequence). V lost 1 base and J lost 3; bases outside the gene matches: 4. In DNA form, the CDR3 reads TGTGCCAGCAGCTTAGTCCCGGGACAGGGCTACGAGCAGTACTTC. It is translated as CASSLVPGQGYEQYF.

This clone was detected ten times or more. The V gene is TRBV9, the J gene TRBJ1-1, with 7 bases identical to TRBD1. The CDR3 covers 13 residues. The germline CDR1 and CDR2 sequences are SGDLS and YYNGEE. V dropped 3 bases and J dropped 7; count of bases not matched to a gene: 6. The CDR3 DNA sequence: TGTGCCAGCAGCGGGGGACAGTCTAATGAAGCTTTCTTT. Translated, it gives CASSGGQSNEAFF.

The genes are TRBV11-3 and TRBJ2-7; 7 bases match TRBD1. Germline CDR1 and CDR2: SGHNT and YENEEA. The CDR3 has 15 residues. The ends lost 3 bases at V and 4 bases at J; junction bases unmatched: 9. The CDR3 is CASSFAGTDLYEQYF. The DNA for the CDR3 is TGTGCCAGCAGCTTCGCCGGGACAGATTTATACGAGCAGTACTTC.